These 18 T cell receptor beta chains came from one sample sequenced in a study of T cell responses to AZD1222 COVID-19 vaccine. Assay used: immunoSEQ multiplex PCR; TCRdb lists only in-frame clones, some missing. This table holds about 160,000 clones, under 95% found once. This specimen was peripheral blood, taken 28 days after the second AZD1222 dose. The origin of the receptors is an adult who received the AZD1222 COVID-19 vaccine.

The chain links TRBV3-1 (or the pseudogene TRBV3-2) to TRBJ1-1; no clear D gene. CDR1 is LGHDT and CDR2 is YNNKEL in the germline V gene (reference sequence). The CDR3 is made up of 14 amino acids. V was pared by 4 bases and J by 2 bases, with 11 bases between. CDR3 nucleotide sequence: TGTGCCAGCAGCCCCATTTCGTTTAACACTGAAGCTTTCTTT. It is translated as CASSPISFNTEAFF.

The chain employs TRBV18 and TRBJ2-7; TRBD2 matches 7 bases. The V segment lost 2 bases and the J segment 5 bases; nucleotides outside the gene matches: 6. The length of the CDR3 is 14 residues. Germline-derived CDR1 and CDR2 are KGHSH and LQKENI. CDR3 loop: CASSPRLAVHEQYF. The CDR3 bases are TGTGCCAGCTCACCAAGGCTAGCGGTCCACGAGCAGTACTTC. The entire variable domain, with the rest obtained from reference TRBV18 and TRBJ2-7, is as follows: NAGVMQNPRHLVRRRGQEARLRCSPMKGHSHVYWYRQLPEEGLKFMVYLQKENIIDESGMPKERFSAEFPKEGPSILRIQQVVRGDSAAYFCASSPRLAVHEQYFGPGTRLTVT.

The V call is TRBV9, the J call TRBJ2-6; 8 bases line up with TRBD1. This CDR3 region has 18 residues. The V gene end was trimmed by 4 bases and the J gene end by 1 base; junction bases not matched to a gene: 10. Per the germline V gene, CDR1 is SGDLS and CDR2 is YYNGEE. The CDR3 spells CASSTYRGRLSGANVLTF. The CDR3 nucleotides read TGTGCCAGCAGCACATACAGGGGGAGATTATCTGGGGCCAACGTCCTGACTTTC.

This sequence joins TRBV7-6 and TRBJ2-2; 7 positions match TRBD1. The CDR3 runs to 15 residues. Germline V gene data show CDR1 as SGHVS and CDR2 as FNYEAQ. V lost 4 bases to trimming and J lost 4 bases; unmatched junction nucleotides: 6. CDR3 sequence: CASSSLGQSTGELFF. CDR3 sequence (DNA): TGTGCCAGCAGCTCCTTGGGACAGTCCACCGGGGAGCTGTTTTTT. The full variable domain, in which reference TRBV7-6 and TRBJ2-2 provide the parts outside the CDR3, is GAGVSQSPRYKVTKRGQDVALRCDPISGHVSLYWYRQALGQGPEFLTYFNYEAQQDKSGLPNDRFSAERPEGSISTLTIQRTEQRDSAMYRCASSSLGQSTGELFFGEGSRLTVL.

The V gene is TRBV11-2, the J gene TRBJ2-7; possibly TRBD2 for D (6 bases). This CDR3 region has 14 residues. CDR1 is SGHAT, CDR2 FQNNGV, per germline. Trimming stripped 3 bases from V and 0 bases from J, with 9 bases between. This chain's CDR3 is CASSLGGSSYEQYF. CDR3 DNA: TGTGCCAGCAGCTTGGGGGGTAGCTCCTACGAGCAGTACTTC.

This chain links TRBV4-1 with TRBJ2-1; TRBD1 might be the D (6 bases). The germline gives CDR1 MGHRA, CDR2 YSYEKL. The CDR3 contains 17 residues. Deletions cut 2 bases from V and 1 base from J, with 15 bases between. The CDR3 bases are TGCGCCAGCAGCCAACCCGGACGCGACAGGTCCTACAATGAGCAGTTCTTC. Its translation: CASSQPGRDRSYNEQFF.

The chain has TRBV5-1 and TRBJ1-4, with D possibly being TRBD1 (5 bases). The CDR3 is made up of 13 amino acids. V was clipped by 3 bases and J by 6 bases, with 9 bases between them. Germline-derived CDR1 and CDR2 are SGHRS and YFSETQ. For the CDR3, the DNA is TGCGCCAGCAGCTCCAGGGTTGATGAAAAACTGTTTTTT. It encodes CASSSRVDEKLFF.

This sequence joins TRBV6-5 and TRBJ1-6; no clear D gene. The V and J ends lost 6 bases and 7 bases respectively, with 16 bases between them. The CDR3 runs to 15 residues. Per the germline V gene, CDR1 is MNHEY and CDR2 is SVGAGI. The CDR3 coding sequence is TGTGCCAGCAGACCTATTTCGGTCGGGAATTCACCCCTCCACTTT. Its protein is CASRPISVGNSPLHF.

The chain combines TRBV6-5 with TRBJ2-7, with 10 positions matching TRBD2. Germline V gene data show CDR1 as MNHEY and CDR2 as SVGAGI. V lost 0 bases and J lost 3; bases outside the gene matches: 2. The CDR3 consists of 15 residues. The CDR3 bases are TGTGCCAGCAGTTACTCCCTAGCGGGAGACTACGAGCAGTACTTC. This codes for CASSYSLAGDYEQYF.

The chain links TRBV28 to TRBJ2-4; TRBD1 agrees at 8 bases. The CDR3 is 15 amino acids. The germline gives CDR1 MDHEN, CDR2 SYDVKM. The V gene end was trimmed by 3 bases and the J gene end by 1 base; junction bases not matched to a gene: 2. Here the CDR3 DNA reads TGTGCCAGCAGTTTTAGACAGGGGGCCAAAAACATTCAGTACTTC. Protein sequence: CASSFRQGAKNIQYF. The whole variable domain, filled in from reference TRBV28 and TRBJ2-4, reads DVKVTQSSRYLVKRTGEKVFLECVQDMDHENMFWYRQDPGLGLRLIYFSYDVKMKEKGDIPEGYSVSREKKERFSLILESASTNQTSMYLCASSFRQGAKNIQYFGAGTRLSVL.

The rearrangement links TRBV2 to TRBJ2-7, with 16 bases lining up with TRBD2. There are 15 residues in the CDR3. V was pared by 8 bases and J by 7 bases, with 8 bases of the junction left unmatched. Germline CDR1 SNHLY, CDR2 FYNNEI. For the CDR3, the DNA is TGTGCCAGCCTCGGGACTAGCGGGAGGGAGGAAGAGCAGTACTTC. Residues: CASLGTSGREEEQYF.

The chain is built from TRBV3-1 (or the pseudogene TRBV3-2) and TRBJ1-1; 7 bases align to TRBD1. The CDR3 has 14 residues. CDR1 LGHDT and CDR2 YNNKEL come from the germline V gene (reference sequence). V gave up 6 bases and J gave up 11 bases; unmatched junction bases: 15. CDR3 in amino acids: CASRQKKDRVYAFF. CDR3 nucleotide sequence: TGTGCCAGCAGACAGAAGAAAGACAGGGTGTATGCTTTCTTT.

The chain has TRBV5-1 and TRBJ2-3; the D gene is possibly TRBD2 (5 bases). Germline V gene lookup returns CDR1 SGHRS and CDR2 YFSETQ. The CDR3 spans 15 residues. Trimming stripped 4 bases from V and 0 bases from J, with 12 bases between. The CDR3 spells CASSLLVLSTDTQYF. The CDR3 DNA follows: TGCGCCAGCAGCCTACTAGTTTTAAGCACAGATACGCAGTATTTT.

V gene TRBV11-2 combines with J gene TRBJ1-3; D is undetermined. Trimming left V 4 bases short and J 1 base short, with 14 bases between. Germline assignment: CDR1 SGHAT and CDR2 FQNNGV. The CDR3 runs 16 residues. CDR3 in amino acids: CASSYRAWESGNTIYF. The CDR3 nucleotides read TGTGCCAGCAGCTATAGGGCTTGGGAATCTGGAAACACCATATATTTT.

Here the CDR3 reads CASSPGQGANEKLFF. The CDR3 bases are TGTGCCAGCTCACCCGGACAGGGGGCAAATGAAAAACTGTTTTTT. The chain couples TRBV18 to TRBJ1-4; TRBD1 aligns across 11 bases. Germline V lookup: CDR1 KGHSH, CDR2 LQKENI. V lost 3 bases to trimming and J lost 5 bases; unmatched junction nucleotides: 2. The CDR3 extends over 15 amino acids. Filled out from reference TRBV18 and TRBJ1-4, the complete variable domain reads NAGVMQNPRHLVRRRGQEARLRCSPMKGHSHVYWYRQLPEEGLKFMVYLQKENIIDESGMPKERFSAEFPKEGPSILRIQQVVRGDSAAYFCASSPGQGANEKLFFGSGTQLSVL.

This chain connects TRBV6-5 to TRBJ1-3; 10 bases are a match to TRBD1. V trimming: 7 bases; J trimming: 3 bases; junction bases outside the gene matches: 6. This CDR3 has 15 residues. Per germline, CDR1 MNHEY and CDR2 SVGAGI. CDR3 DNA: TGTGCCAGCACCCTGACAGGGGGCGTTGGAAACACCATATATTTT. It is translated as CASTLTGGVGNTIYF.

The chain links TRBV19 to TRBJ2-3; TRBD1 might be the D (6 bases). In germline, CDR1 is LNHDA, CDR2 SQIVND (reference sequence). The CDR3 has 15 residues. V was pared by 3 bases and J by 4 bases, with 14 bases between. The CDR3 region is CASSIVRGLPDTQYF. CDR3 sequence (DNA): TGTGCCAGTAGTATCGTCAGGGGCCTGCCAGATACGCAGTATTTT.

This rearrangement joins TRBV7-2 to TRBJ1-2; no clear D gene. Germline V CDR1 and CDR2: SGHTA, FQGNSA. The CDR3 is 14 residues long. V was clipped by 5 bases and J by 5 bases, with 15 bases between them. CDR3 DNA sequence: TGTGCCAGCAGCACCTCCAGGAAACTTTATGGCTACACCTTC. Translation gives CASSTSRKLYGYTF.